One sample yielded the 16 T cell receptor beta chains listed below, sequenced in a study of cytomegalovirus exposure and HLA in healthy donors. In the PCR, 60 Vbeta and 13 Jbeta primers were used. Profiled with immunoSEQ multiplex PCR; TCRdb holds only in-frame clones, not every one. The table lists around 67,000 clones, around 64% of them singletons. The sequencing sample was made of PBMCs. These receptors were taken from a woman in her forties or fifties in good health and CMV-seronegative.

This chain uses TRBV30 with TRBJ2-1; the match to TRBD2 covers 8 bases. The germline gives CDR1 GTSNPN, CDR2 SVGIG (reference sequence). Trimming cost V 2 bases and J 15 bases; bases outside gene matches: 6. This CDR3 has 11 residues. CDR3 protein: CAWSPGTSTFF. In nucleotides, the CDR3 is TGTGCCTGGAGTCCCGGGACTAGTACGTTCTTC.

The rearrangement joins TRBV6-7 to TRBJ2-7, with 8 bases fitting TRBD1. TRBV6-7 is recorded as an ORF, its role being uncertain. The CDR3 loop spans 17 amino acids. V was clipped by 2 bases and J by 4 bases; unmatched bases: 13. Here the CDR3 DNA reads TGTGCCAGCAGTTACATCCTTGACAGGGGATTTAGGTACGAGCAGTACTTC. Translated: CASSYILDRGFRYEQYF.

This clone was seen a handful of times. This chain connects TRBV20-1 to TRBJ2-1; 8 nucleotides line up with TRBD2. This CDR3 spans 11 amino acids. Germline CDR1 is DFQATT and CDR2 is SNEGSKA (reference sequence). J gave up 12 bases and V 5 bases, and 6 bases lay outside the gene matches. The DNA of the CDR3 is TGCAGTGCTGGACTCCTAGCGGGGCAGTTCTTC. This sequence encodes CSAGLLAGQFF.

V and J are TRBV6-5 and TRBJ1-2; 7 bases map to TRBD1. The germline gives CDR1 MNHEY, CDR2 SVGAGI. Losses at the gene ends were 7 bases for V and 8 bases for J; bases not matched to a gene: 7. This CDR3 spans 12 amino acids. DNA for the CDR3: TGTGCCAGCACCTACTCGGGACAGGGCTACACCTTC. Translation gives CASTYSGQGYTF.

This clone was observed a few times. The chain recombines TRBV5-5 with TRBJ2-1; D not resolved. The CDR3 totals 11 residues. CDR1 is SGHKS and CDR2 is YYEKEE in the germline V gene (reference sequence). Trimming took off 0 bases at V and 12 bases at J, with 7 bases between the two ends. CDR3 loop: CASSLVRMQFF. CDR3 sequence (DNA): TGTGCCAGCAGCTTGGTGCGTATGCAGTTCTTC.

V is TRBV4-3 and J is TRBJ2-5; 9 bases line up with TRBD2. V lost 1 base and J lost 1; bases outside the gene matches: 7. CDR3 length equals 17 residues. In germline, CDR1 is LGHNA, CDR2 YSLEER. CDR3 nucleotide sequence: TGCGCCAGCAGCCAAGCTCACGCGGGAGGGCCCCAAGAGACCCAGTACTTC. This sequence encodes CASSQAHAGGPQETQYF.

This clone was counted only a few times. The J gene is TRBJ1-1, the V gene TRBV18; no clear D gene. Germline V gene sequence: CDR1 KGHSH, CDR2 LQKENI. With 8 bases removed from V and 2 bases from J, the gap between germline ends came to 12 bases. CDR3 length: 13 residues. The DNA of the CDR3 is TGTGCCAGCCTACGGCTGACAAACACTGAAGCTTTCTTT. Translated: CASLRLTNTEAFF.

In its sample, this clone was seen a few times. The CDR3 sequence is CASSPFRTTNQPQHF. CDR3 nucleotides: TGTGCCAGCAGTCCTTTTCGGACAACCAATCAGCCCCAGCATTTT. The chain recombines TRBV6-6 with TRBJ1-5; D might be TRBD1 (5 bases). Looked up from germline, CDR1 is MNHNY and CDR2 is SVGAGI (reference sequence). V gave up 5 bases and J gave up 3 bases, with 14 bases separating them. The CDR3 is 15 amino acids.

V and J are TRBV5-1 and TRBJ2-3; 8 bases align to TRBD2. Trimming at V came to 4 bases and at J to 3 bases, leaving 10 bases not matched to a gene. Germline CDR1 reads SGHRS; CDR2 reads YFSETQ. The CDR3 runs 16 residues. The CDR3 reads CASSGPTAGGTDTQYF. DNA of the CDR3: TGCGCCAGCAGCGGACCAACGGCGGGAGGTACAGATACGCAGTATTTT.

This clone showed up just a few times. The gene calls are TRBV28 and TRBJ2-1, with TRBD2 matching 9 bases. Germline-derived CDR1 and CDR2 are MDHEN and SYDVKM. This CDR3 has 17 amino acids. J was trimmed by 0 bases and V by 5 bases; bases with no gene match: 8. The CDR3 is CASSGWLAGSSYNEQFF. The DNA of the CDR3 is TGTGCCAGCAGTGGCTGGCTAGCGGGATCCTCCTACAATGAGCAGTTCTTC.

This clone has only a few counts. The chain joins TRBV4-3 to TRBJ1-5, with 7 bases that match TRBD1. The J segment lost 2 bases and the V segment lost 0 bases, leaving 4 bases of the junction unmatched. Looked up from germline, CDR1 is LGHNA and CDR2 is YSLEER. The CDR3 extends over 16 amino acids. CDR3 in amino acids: CASSQDLGQGNQPQHF. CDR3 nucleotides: TGCGCCAGCAGCCAAGACCTAGGACAGGGCAATCAGCCCCAGCATTTT.

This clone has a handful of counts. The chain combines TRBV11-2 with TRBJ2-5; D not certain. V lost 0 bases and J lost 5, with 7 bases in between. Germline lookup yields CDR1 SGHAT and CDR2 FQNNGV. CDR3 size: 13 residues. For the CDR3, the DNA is TGTGCCAGCAGCTTAGAGCCGGAGGAGACCCAGTACTTC. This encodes CASSLEPEETQYF. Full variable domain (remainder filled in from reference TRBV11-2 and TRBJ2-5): EAGVAQSPRYKIIEKRQSVAFWCNPISGHATLYWYQQILGQGPKLLIQFQNNGVVDDSQLPKDRFSAERLKGVDSTLKIQPAKLEDSAVYLCASSLEPEETQYFGPGTRLLVL.

The CDR3 sequence is CASSQEPRFNYGYTF. DNA for the CDR3: TGTGCCAGCAGCCAAGAACCCAGGTTTAACTATGGCTACACCTTC. V is TRBV14 and J is TRBJ1-2; no reliable D call. V gave up 0 bases and J gave up 1 base, with 9 bases separating them. This CDR3 spans 15 amino acids. Germline V gene lookup returns CDR1 SGHDN and CDR2 FVKESK.

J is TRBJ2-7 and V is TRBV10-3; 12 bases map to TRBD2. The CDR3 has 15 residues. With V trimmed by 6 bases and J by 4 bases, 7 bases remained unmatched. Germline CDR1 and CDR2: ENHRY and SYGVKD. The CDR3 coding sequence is TGTGCCATCAGCCGCGGGGGGACTAGCGGGTACGAGCAGTACTTC. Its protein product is CAISRGGTSGYEQYF.

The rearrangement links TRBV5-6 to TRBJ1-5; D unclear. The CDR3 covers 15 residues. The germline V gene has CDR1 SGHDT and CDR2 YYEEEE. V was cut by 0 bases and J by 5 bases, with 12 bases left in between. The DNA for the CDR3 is TGTGCCAGCAGCTTGGGATCGGGAAGGGATCAGCCCCAGCATTTT. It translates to CASSLGSGRDQPQHF.

In DNA, the CDR3 is TGTGCCAGCAGCGTTTCTAGCGGGTATCAAGAGACCCAGTACTTC. Protein: CASSVSSGYQETQYF. The rearrangement joins TRBV9 to TRBJ2-5, with 8 bases identical to TRBD2. The trim removed 2 bases at V and 2 bases at J, leaving 5 bases unmatched. The CDR3 runs 15 residues. Per the germline V gene, CDR1 is SGDLS and CDR2 is YYNGEE.